The 9 T cell receptor beta chains below come from one sample, sequenced in a study of blood T cell repertoires in COVID-19. Using immunoSEQ multiplex PCR, the repertoire was profiled, and TCRdb retains in-frame clones only, with some absent. The table lists 95,000 to 150,000 clones, 82% of them singletons, with about 4.5% in the top ten. The sample comprised peripheral blood. These receptors all come from a woman in her seventies with acute or convalescent COVID-19.

V usage is TRBV4-3 and J usage is TRBJ1-3; the match to TRBD1 covers 9 bases. J gave up 4 bases and V 1 base, and 5 bases lay outside the gene matches. The CDR3 is made up of 16 amino acids. Germline CDR1 reads LGHNA; CDR2 reads YSLEER. CDR3 DNA: TGCGCCAGCAGCCAAGTGCCTGGGACAGGGGGAAACACCATATATTTT. Amino acids: CASSQVPGTGGNTIYF.

This chain connects TRBV19 to TRBJ1-2; D not resolved. Trimming pared 3 bases from V and 7 bases from J, leaving 15 bases between. CDR1 and CDR2 from the germline V gene are LNHDA and SQIVND (reference sequence). The CDR3 is 14 amino acids. CDR3 residues: CASSMGWSESGYTF. DNA of the CDR3: TGTGCCAGTAGTATGGGTTGGAGCGAGAGTGGCTACACCTTC.

The chain links TRBV6-5 to TRBJ2-1; 9 positions match TRBD1. J lost 9 bases, V lost 0 bases, and 9 bases had no gene match. This CDR3 spans 16 amino acids. The germline CDR1 and CDR2 sequences are MNHEY and SVGAGI. CDR3 in DNA: TGTGCCAGCAGTTACTCTAGGGACAGGGATGAGGGTGAGCAGTTCTTC. This sequence encodes CASSYSRDRDEGEQFF.

The rearrangement links TRBV21-1 to TRBJ1-5; whether TRBD1, the table's D call, matches the DNA was not checked. TRBV21-1 is designated a pseudogene. This CDR3 region has 15 residues. This CDR3 is CASSNRGRYNQPQHF. CDR3 in DNA: TGTGCCAGCAGCAATCGTGGCAGGTACAATCAGCCCCAGCATTTT.

The chain couples TRBV6-2 or TRBV6-3 to TRBJ1-2, with D unresolved. V lost 2 bases, J lost 2 bases, and 9 bases lay in between. CDR1 MNHEY and CDR2 SVGEGT come from the germline V gene. The CDR3 is made up of 14 amino acids. CDR3 coding DNA: TGTGCCAGCAGTTACCGGGGAGGGAACTATGGCTACACCTTC. Translated: CASSYRGGNYGYTF.

The chain carries TRBV3-1 (or the pseudogene TRBV3-2) and TRBJ2-5, with 8 bases lining up with TRBD1. The length of the CDR3 is 15 residues. Germline CDR1 and CDR2: LGHDT and YNNKEL (reference sequence). V shed 4 bases, J shed 1 base, and the junction held 5 bases outside the gene matches. For the CDR3, the DNA is TGTGCCAGCAGCCCGACAGGGGCCGCCCAAGAGACCCAGTACTTC. Translation gives CASSPTGAAQETQYF.

The V and J genes are TRBV4-3 and TRBJ1-2; D may be TRBD1 (6 bases). V shed 0 bases and J shed 9 bases, with 20 bases lying between them. This CDR3 spans 16 amino acids. Germline V lookup: CDR1 LGHNA, CDR2 YSLEER. CDR3 sequence (DNA): TGCGCCAGCAGCCAAGATAGTGGCTACACAGGGAGTAGCTACACCTTC. As protein: CASSQDSGYTGSSYTF.

The CDR3 nucleotides are TGTGCCAGCAGCCGCGAGGGCAGGGGGCAGCGGGGCTACACCTTC. Its translation is CASSREGRGQRGYTF. This chain joins TRBV5-5 and TRBJ1-2; TRBD1 matches 8 bases. The CDR3 runs to 15 residues. Germline V gene data show CDR1 as SGHKS and CDR2 as YYEKEE (reference sequence). V shed 4 bases, J shed 8 bases, and the junction held 13 bases outside the gene matches. Based on the CDR3 plus reference TRBV5-5 and TRBJ1-2, the full variable domain is DAGVTQSPTHLIKTRGQQVTLRCSPISGHKSVSWYQQVLGQGPQFIFQYYEKEERGRGNFPDRFSARQFPNYSSELNVNALLLGDSALYLCASSREGRGQRGYTFGSGTRLTVV.

V usage is TRBV6-6 and J usage is TRBJ1-2, with 7 bases identical to TRBD1. Germline CDR1 reads MNHNY; CDR2 reads SVGAGI (reference sequence). The J segment lost 7 bases and the V segment lost 0 bases, leaving 8 bases of the junction unmatched. This CDR3 contains 15 residues. The CDR3, as DNA: TGTGCCAGCAGTTACTCTAACAACCGGGACAGTGGCTACACCTTC. This translates into CASSYSNNRDSGYTF.